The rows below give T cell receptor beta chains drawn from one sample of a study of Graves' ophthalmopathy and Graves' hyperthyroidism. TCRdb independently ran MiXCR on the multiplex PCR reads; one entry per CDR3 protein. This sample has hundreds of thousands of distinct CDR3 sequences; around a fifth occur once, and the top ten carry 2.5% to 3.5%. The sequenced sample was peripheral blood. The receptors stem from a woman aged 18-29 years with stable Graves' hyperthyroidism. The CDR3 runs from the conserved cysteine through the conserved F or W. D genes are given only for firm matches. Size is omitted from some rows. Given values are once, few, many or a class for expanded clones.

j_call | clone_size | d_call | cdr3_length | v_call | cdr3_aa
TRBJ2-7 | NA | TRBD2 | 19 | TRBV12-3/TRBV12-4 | CASSWQSGSGATISYEQYF
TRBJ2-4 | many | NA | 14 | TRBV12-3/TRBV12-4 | CASRRTETKNIQYF
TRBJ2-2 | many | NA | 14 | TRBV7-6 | CASSPLGYTGELFF
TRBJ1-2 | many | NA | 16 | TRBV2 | CASSEVSRAGRDGYTF
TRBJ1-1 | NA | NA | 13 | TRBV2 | CASSKTAQPEAFF
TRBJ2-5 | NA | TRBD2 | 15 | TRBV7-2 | CASSFPRGGIKTQYF
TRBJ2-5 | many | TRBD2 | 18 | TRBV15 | CATSRDRRTSGRAETQYF
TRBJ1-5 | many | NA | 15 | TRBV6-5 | CASSPHLGGNQPQHF
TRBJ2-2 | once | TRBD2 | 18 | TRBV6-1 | CASSEPRTSGTYTGELFF
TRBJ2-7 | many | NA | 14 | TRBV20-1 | CSARDSAVPYEQYF
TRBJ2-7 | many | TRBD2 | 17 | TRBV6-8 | CASSWGGSSILGYEQYF
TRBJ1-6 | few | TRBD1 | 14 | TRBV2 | CANRQGSYNSPLHF
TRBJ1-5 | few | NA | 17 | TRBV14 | CASSPWRDRKFNQPQHF
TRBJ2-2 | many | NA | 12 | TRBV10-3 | CAISVNTGELFF
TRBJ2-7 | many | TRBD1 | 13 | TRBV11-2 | CASIDRGGYEQYF
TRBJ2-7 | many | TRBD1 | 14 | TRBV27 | CASTLRTGSYEQYF